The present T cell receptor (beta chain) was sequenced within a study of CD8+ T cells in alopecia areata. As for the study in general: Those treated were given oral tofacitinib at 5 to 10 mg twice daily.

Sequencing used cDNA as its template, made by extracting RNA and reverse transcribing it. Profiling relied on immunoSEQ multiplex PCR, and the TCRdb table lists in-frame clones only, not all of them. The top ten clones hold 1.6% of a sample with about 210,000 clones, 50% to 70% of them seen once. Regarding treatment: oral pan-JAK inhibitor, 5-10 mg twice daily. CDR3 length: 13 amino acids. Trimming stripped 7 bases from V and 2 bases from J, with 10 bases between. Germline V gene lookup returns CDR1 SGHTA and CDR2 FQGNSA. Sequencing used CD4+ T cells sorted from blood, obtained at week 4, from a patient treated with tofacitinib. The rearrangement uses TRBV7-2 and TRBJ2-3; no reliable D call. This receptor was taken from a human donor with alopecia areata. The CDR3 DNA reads TGTGCCAGCACCTCAATTCACACAGATACGCAGTATTTT. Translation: CASTSIHTDTQYF. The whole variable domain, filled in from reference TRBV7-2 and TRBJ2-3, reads GAGVSQSPSNKVTEKGKDVELRCDPISGHTALYWYRQSLGQGLEFLIYFQGNSAPDKSGLPSDRFSAERTGGSVSTLTIQRTQQEDSAVYLCASTSIHTDTQYFGPGTRLTVL.